These 25 T cell receptor beta chains originate from one sample sequenced in a study of T cells in Graves' hyperthyroidism and ophthalmopathy. Amplification of TCR beta CDR3 regions was performed using RNA transcripts as template. The HTBI primer set was used in a first-round RT-PCR of the TCR CDR3. TCRdb re-called the multiplex PCR reads with MiXCR, one entry per CDR3 protein. The table records about 520,000 distinct CDR3 sequences, approximately 25% of them present only once. The sample consisted of blood. The receptors here all came from a woman in her twenties or thirties with Graves' ophthalmopathy.

This clonotype was found many times. V usage is TRBV10-1 and J usage is TRBJ2-5; D may be TRBD1 (6 bases). The CDR3 contains 13 residues. The V and J ends lost 4 bases and 3 bases respectively, with 9 bases between them. Germline CDR1 WNHNN, CDR2 SYGVQD (reference sequence). The DNA for the CDR3 is TGCGCCAGCAGTGGTCCAGGGGAAGAGACCCAGTACTTC. It encodes CASSGPGEETQYF.

This clonotype was counted at least ten times. This rearrangement joins TRBV30 to TRBJ2-2; no clear D. CDR3 length: 13 amino acids. V was shortened by 0 bases and J by 4 bases, with 6 bases between the two germline ends. Germline V gives CDR1 GTSNPN, CDR2 SVGIG (reference sequence). The CDR3 DNA sequence: TGTGCCTGGAGTGTACACTCCACCGGGGAGCTGTTTTTT. Translating gives CAWSVHSTGELFF. Drawing the rest from reference TRBV30 and TRBJ2-2, the complete variable domain is SQTIHQWPATLVQPVGSPLSLECTVEGTSNPNLYWYRQAAGRGLQLLFYSVGIGQISSEVPQNLSASRPQDRQFILSSKKLLLSDSGFYLCAWSVHSTGELFFGEGSRLTVL.

In its sample, this clonotype was seen many times. The gene calls are TRBV6-5 and TRBJ1-1; 9 bases agree with TRBD1. The CDR3 extends over 15 amino acids. Germline V gene sequence: CDR1 MNHEY, CDR2 SVGAGI. The V segment lost 4 bases and the J segment 4 bases; nucleotides outside the gene matches: 7. CDR3 coding DNA: TGTGCCAGCAGTTTAGCGGGACAGGGACGCACTGAAGCTTTCTTT. This gives the protein CASSLAGQGRTEAFF.

Details on this clonotype: A read error may be the cause here, since a much bigger clone is one base away. V usage is TRBV12-3 or TRBV12-4 and J usage is TRBJ1-2; unclear D gene. This CDR3 contains 12 residues. Written as DNA, the CDR3 is TGTTCCATCACGGTGCTAGATTATGGCTACACCTTC. This encodes CSITVLDYGYTF.

In its sample, this clonotype was seen many times. The chain carries TRBV2 and TRBJ2-7; D is perhaps TRBD1 (6 bases). The CDR3 is 12 amino acids. V shed 6 bases and J shed 2 bases, with 8 bases lying between them. Germline assignment: CDR1 SNHLY and CDR2 FYNNEI. CDR3 in amino acids: CASSGTTYEQYF. The CDR3 nucleotides are TGTGCCAGCAGCGGGACAACCTACGAGCAGTACTTC. Using reference TRBV2 and TRBJ2-7 for the parts outside the CDR3, the full variable domain is EPEVTQTPSHQVTQMGQEVILRCVPISNHLYFYWYRQILGQKVEFLVSFYNNEISEKSEIFDDQFSVERPDGSNFTLKIRSTKLEDSAMYFCASSGTTYEQYFGPGTRLTVT.

This clonotype was detected many times. This rearrangement joins TRBV27 to TRBJ2-2; D call uncertain. Trimming took off 1 base at V and 6 bases at J, with 12 bases between the two ends. The germline V gene has CDR1 MNHEY and CDR2 SMNVEV (reference sequence). The CDR3 has 15 residues. The CDR3 loop is CASSLYPGDAGELFF. The CDR3 bases are TGTGCCAGCAGTTTATATCCTGGGGATGCCGGGGAGCTGTTTTTT.

This clonotype was recorded at least ten times. The V gene is TRBV20-1, the J gene TRBJ1-5; 8 bases fit TRBD1. V was clipped by 0 bases and J by 0 bases; unmatched bases: 4. The germline V gene has CDR1 DFQATT and CDR2 SNEGSKA (reference sequence). This CDR3 is 16 amino acids long. The CDR3 spells CSARDGQGYSNQPQHF. In DNA form, the CDR3 reads TGCAGTGCTAGAGATGGACAGGGATATAGCAATCAGCCCCAGCATTTT.

The V call is TRBV12-3 or TRBV12-4, the J call TRBJ1-1; the D is unclear. The length of the CDR3 is 13 residues. V was trimmed by 2 bases and J by 4 bases, leaving 8 bases between them. CDR3 in amino acids: CASSLQRATEAFF. The CDR3 nucleotides are TGTGCCAGCAGTTTACAAAGGGCCACTGAAGCTTTCTTT.

The rearrangement uses TRBV20-1 and TRBJ2-7; D unclear. CDR3 length: 13 residues. Germline loops: CDR1 DFQATT, CDR2 SNEGSKA (reference sequence). The V end lost 0 bases, the J end lost 2 bases, and 8 bases lay between the germline ends. The CDR3 DNA is TGCAGTGCTAGAGATAGCAGCCCCTACGAGCAGTACTTC. This codes for CSARDSSPYEQYF.

V gene TRBV19 combines with J gene TRBJ1-1; weak D call: TRBD1 (6 bases). The V gene's germline CDR1 is LNHDA and CDR2 SQIVND (reference sequence). Trimming pared 5 bases from V and 3 bases from J, leaving 13 bases between. The length of the CDR3 is 14 residues. The CDR3 DNA follows: TGTGCCAGTAGTTGGGACATCAGGGACACTGAAGCTTTCTTT. It is translated as CASSWDIRDTEAFF.

This clonotype was counted many times. The chain combines TRBV27 with TRBJ1-2; D might be TRBD1 (6 bases). The CDR3 sequence is 15 residues long. V was shortened by 3 bases and J by 0 bases, with 11 bases between the two germline ends. Germline V lookup: CDR1 MNHEY, CDR2 SMNVEV (reference sequence). The CDR3 DNA is TGTGCCAGCAGTTTCATCGAGGGGGCTAACTATGGCTACACCTTC. Translated, it gives CASSFIEGANYGYTF.

The table lists this clonotype with many counts. The CDR3 spells CAVSQGARNTEAFF. CDR3 coding DNA: TGTGCCGTCTCACAGGGGGCGAGGAACACTGAAGCTTTCTTT. This chain links TRBV10-3 with TRBJ1-1; 9 bases are a match to TRBD1. This CDR3 comprises 14 residues. Germline loops: CDR1 ENHRY, CDR2 SYGVKD. The trim removed 11 bases at V and 1 base at J, leaving 8 bases unmatched.

CDR3 nucleotide sequence: TGTGCCAGCAGCCCAAGGGGTGAGGGCACTGAAGCTTTCTTT. It translates to CASSPRGEGTEAFF. The chain couples TRBV7-8 to TRBJ1-1, with D maybe TRBD1 (5 bases). Germline values: CDR1 SGHVS, CDR2 FQNEAQ. V lost 5 bases and J 4 bases, leaving 14 bases between the germline ends. This CDR3 spans 14 amino acids.

The CDR3 loop reads CASRVQRANYGYTF. Here the CDR3 DNA reads TGTGCCAGCAGGGTACAGCGAGCTAACTATGGCTACACCTTC. The chain links TRBV2 to TRBJ1-2; D is unresolved. Trimming stripped 6 bases from V and 0 bases from J, with 11 bases between. This CDR3 region has 14 residues. Germline V gives CDR1 SNHLY, CDR2 FYNNEI. The entire variable domain, with the rest obtained from reference TRBV2 and TRBJ1-2, is as follows: EPEVTQTPSHQVTQMGQEVILRCVPISNHLYFYWYRQILGQKVEFLVSFYNNEISEKSEIFDDQFSVERPDGSNFTLKIRSTKLEDSAMYFCASRVQRANYGYTFGSGTRLTVV.

This clonotype was recorded many times. The chain carries TRBV6-4 and TRBJ1-2; 8 nucleotides line up with TRBD1. The CDR3 length is 14 residues. V was clipped by 2 bases and J by 8 bases; unmatched bases: 7. Germline loops: CDR1 MRHNA, CDR2 SNTAGT. This CDR3 reads CASSDPDRGGGYTF. The CDR3 DNA is TGTGCCAGCAGTGACCCCGACAGGGGAGGGGGCTACACCTTC.

This clonotype was seen many times. The chain is built from TRBV6-2 or TRBV6-3 and TRBJ1-2, with D possibly TRBD1 on 5 matching bases. Germline V lookup: CDR1 MNHEY, CDR2 SVGEGT. V was pared by 10 bases and J by 0 bases, with 15 bases between. This CDR3 has 14 amino acids. The CDR3 DNA reads as TGTGCCACCTCCCCAGGGCCGACTAACTATGGCTACACCTTC. Translated, it gives CATSPGPTNYGYTF.

The rearrangement links TRBV7-8 to TRBJ2-7; D tentatively reads TRBD1 or TRBD2 (5 bases each). Trimming pared 5 bases from V and 2 bases from J, leaving 13 bases between. This CDR3 contains 14 residues. The germline CDR1 and CDR2 sequences are SGHVS and FQNEAQ. The CDR3 DNA reads as TGTGCCAGCAGCGACTTTGGGACCACCTACGAGCAGTACTTC. Translated, it gives CASSDFGTTYEQYF.

This clonotype was picked up many times. The chain joins TRBV5-1 to TRBJ2-7; 7 bases fit TRBD2. Germline V CDR1 and CDR2: SGHRS, YFSETQ. V gave up 1 base and J gave up 4 bases; unmatched junction bases: 8. CDR3 length equals 15 residues. The CDR3 sequence is CASSLTAGVGYEQYF. The CDR3 nucleotides read TGCGCCAGCAGCTTGACGGCGGGGGTGGGTTACGAGCAGTACTTC.

The chain couples TRBV20-1 to TRBJ1-1; the D gene is possibly TRBD1 (5 bases). Trimming pared 2 bases from V and 5 bases from J, leaving 12 bases between. This CDR3 is 13 amino acids long. Germline assignment: CDR1 DFQATT and CDR2 SNEGSKA (reference sequence). CDR3 bases: TGCAGTGCTAGAACTTTCGGGACGACTGAAGCTTTCTTT. It is translated as CSARTFGTTEAFF.

The chain carries TRBV18 and TRBJ1-1; TRBD1 might be the D (6 bases). Germline loops: CDR1 KGHSH, CDR2 LQKENI. The CDR3 has 16 residues. Trimming left V 0 bases short and J 0 bases short, with 11 bases between. The CDR3 nucleotides read TGTGCCAGCTCACCACCGGGTCGGGGGCTGAACACTGAAGCTTTCTTT. Translated, it gives CASSPPGRGLNTEAFF.

This clonotype was detected only a few times. The rearrangement uses TRBV7-9 and TRBJ2-1; 8 bases agree with TRBD2. The CDR3 contains 16 residues. Trimming at V came to 4 bases and at J to 8 bases, leaving 13 bases not matched to a gene. Germline V gives CDR1 SEHNR, CDR2 FQNEAQ (reference sequence). This chain's CDR3 is CASSSTGLGGFDEQFF. CDR3 bases: TGTGCCAGCAGCTCCACGGGACTAGGGGGTTTCGATGAGCAGTTCTTC.

This clonotype came up a few times. This sequence joins TRBV12-3 or TRBV12-4 and TRBJ2-7; TRBD2 matches 8 bases. This CDR3 is 13 amino acids long. V lost 7 bases and J lost 4; bases outside the gene matches: 6. This CDR3 is CASNLSGGYEQYF. The CDR3 DNA reads as TGTGCCAGCAATCTGAGCGGGGGATACGAGCAGTACTTC.

The V call is TRBV24-1, the J call TRBJ2-2; D not resolved. Germline values: CDR1 KGHDR, CDR2 SFDVKD. V lost 4 bases and J 0 bases, leaving 11 bases between the germline ends. The CDR3 is 16 amino acids. The CDR3 protein is CATSDRDTTNTGELFF. The CDR3 nucleotides are TGTGCCACCAGTGACCGAGACACGACGAACACCGGGGAGCTGTTTTTT.

This clonotype appeared a few times. The chain employs TRBV7-2 and TRBJ2-7; no clear D gene. The length of the CDR3 is 14 residues. Germline V gene lookup returns CDR1 SGHTA and CDR2 FQGNSA. V gave up 2 bases and J gave up 1 base, with 9 bases separating them. The DNA for the CDR3 is TGTGCCAGCAGCTTACGCTTCCCTTCCTACGAGCAGTACTTC. Translation: CASSLRFPSYEQYF. The variable domain in full, with the rest retrieved from reference TRBV7-2 and TRBJ2-7, is GAGVSQSPSNKVTEKGKDVELRCDPISGHTALYWYRQSLGQGLEFLIYFQGNSAPDKSGLPSDRFSAERTGGSVSTLTIQRTQQEDSAVYLCASSLRFPSYEQYFGPGTRLTVT.

The chain is built from TRBV14 and TRBJ1-2; unclear D gene. Germline loops: CDR1 SGHDN, CDR2 FVKESK. This CDR3 is 13 amino acids long. Trimming stripped 4 bases from V and 3 bases from J, with 9 bases between. Written as DNA, the CDR3 is TGTGCCAGCAGCCGGGCGGGGTACTATGGCTACACCTTC. Translated: CASSRAGYYGYTF. Full variable domain (remainder filled in from reference TRBV14 and TRBJ1-2): EAGVTQFPSHSVIEKGQTVTLRCDPISGHDNLYWYRRVMGKEIKFLLHFVKESKQDESGMPNNRFLAERTGGTYSTLKVQPAELEDSGVYFCASSRAGYYGYTFGSGTRLTVV.